The entry below gives a single TCR beta chain sequence along with its context. Germline V CDR1 and CDR2: SGHTA, FQGNSA. V shed 3 bases and J 6 bases; nucleotides not matched to a gene: 2. The CDR3 contains 13 residues. This sample is part of a study of identical twins. TCRdb re-analysed the 5' RACE reads in MiXCR, keeping a single row per CDR3 protein. The sample contains 500,000 or so distinct CDR3 sequences, 22% of which appear only once. The same specimen was also included in a second study, on T cells expressing NK-cell markers. That work adds: Most of the eight sequenced donors were HCMV-seropositive; one was seronegative. Several experiments added an anti-gamma-delta TCR antibody to sort only alpha-beta TCR T cells.

The V gene is TRBV7-2, the J gene TRBJ2-1, with TRBD2 matching 7 bases. Input material: CD4+ T cells sorted from blood. The receptor was derived from a woman aged 18 to 35 in good health. CDR3 DNA: TGTGCCAGCAGCTTCGGACTAGTCAATGAGCAGTTCTTC. This codes for CASSFGLVNEQFF.